These T cell receptor beta chains were read from a single sample in a study of T cell repertoires in cytomegalovirus infection. A single record per CDR3 protein comes from TCRdb applying MiXCR to the reads. The sample consists of approximately 290,000 distinct CDR3 sequences, over 20% of them appearing once. The specimen was PBMCs. The origin of the receptors is a human donor in good health (CMV status not recorded). Some clones in this sample may be carry-over from other donors' samples. CDR3s include the opening cysteine and the closing phenylalanine or tryptophan. D genes are given only for firm matches. The listing skips clone size in some rows; elsewhere it reads once, few, many or a size class.

>TRBV6-5|-|TRBD1|TRBJ1-1
CASSINSGGAAEAFF
TGTGCCAGCAGCATAAATTCAGGGGGCGCAGCTGAAGCTTTCTTT
>TRBV7-2|many|-|TRBJ2-1
CASSLARHNEQFF
TGTGCCAGCAGCTTAGCCCGGCACAATGAGCAGTTCTTC
>TRBV7-9|few|TRBD2|TRBJ2-1
CASSLGLGMSSYNEQFF
TGTGCCAGCAGCTTGGGACTAGGGATGAGCTCCTACAATGAGCAGTTCTTC
>TRBV7-2|few|TRBD2|TRBJ2-1
CASSFYRTSDEQFF
TGTGCCAGCAGCTTCTACCGGACTAGCGACGAGCAGTTCTTC
>TRBV7-2|many|-|TRBJ1-1
CASSRGTGMNTEAFF
TGTGCCAGCAGCCGTGGGACGGGGATGAACACTGAAGCTTTCTTT
>TRBV7-2|many|TRBD1|TRBJ2-7
CASSLQATGAEEQYF
TGTGCCAGCAGCTTACAAGCGACAGGGGCTGAGGAGCAGTACTTC
>TRBV30|-|TRBD2|TRBJ2-1
CAWSTTSGGPYNEQFF
TGTGCCTGGAGTACAACTAGCGGGGGGCCTTACAATGAGCAGTTCTTC
>TRBV28|-|-|TRBJ2-7
CASSFRDTAYEQYF
TGTGCCAGCAGTTTTAGGGATACGGCCTACGAGCAGTACTTC
>TRBV7-2|many|TRBD2|TRBJ2-3
CASSPRLAGGSTDTQYF
TGTGCCAGCAGCCCGAGACTAGCGGGAGGATCCACAGATACGCAGTATTTT
>TRBV25-1|many|TRBD2|TRBJ2-1
CASSEYDSGRRNEQFF
TGTGCCAGCAGTGAATATGATAGCGGGAGAAGAAATGAGCAGTTCTTC
>TRBV20-1|few|TRBD1|TRBJ1-6
CSARDSTGGYYNSPLHF
TGCAGTGCTAGAGATTCGACAGGGGGATATTATAATTCACCCCTCCACTTT